The following is a TCR beta chain sequence with its context. Germline assignment: CDR1 SGHAT and CDR2 FQDESV (reference sequence). V was trimmed by 5 bases and J by 9 bases, leaving 17 bases between them. The CDR3 consists of 14 residues. The blood RNA (from unsorted whole blood) was obtained, and germline DNA was also extracted. Sampling before surgery obtained approximately 4 milliliters of peripheral blood. Priming with a constant-region primer yielded TCR beta cDNA from roughly 490 ng total RNA. Nested multiplex PCR, run for three rounds with slightly modified ARM-PCR, yielded TCR beta libraries. It was with TRBV1-TRBV30 forward primers and a C-beta reverse primer that the first two PCR rounds were run, at approximately 9 cycles each. TCRdb re-analysed the multiplex PCR reads in MiXCR, keeping a single row per CDR3 protein. Of fewer than 350,000 distinct CDR3 sequences detected, 50% to 70% appear once; the ten largest clones hold roughly 9%.

The data were taken from a study of tumor-infiltrating lymphocytes in primary liver carcinoma. The V call is TRBV11-1, the J call TRBJ2-1, with D tentatively TRBD1 or TRBD2 (5 bases each). The sequenced material came from peripheral blood. This TCR derives from a middle-aged man with primary liver carcinoma and hepatitis B virus infection. CDR3 nucleotides: TGTGCCAGCAGCGGGGGTGCCATATGGCCTGAGCAGTTCTTC. Translation: CASSGGAIWPEQFF.